This T cell receptor (beta chain) originates from a study of Graves' ophthalmopathy and Graves' hyperthyroidism. Study outcomes and limitations: Sensitivity reached approximately 89% and specificity almost 83% for a 13-signature model separating ophthalmopathy from stable hyperthyroidism.

Of note for this clonotype: What it binds is unknown.

Investigators amplified TCR beta CDR3 regions from RNA transcripts. The workflow started with a first-round RT-PCR run with HTBI primers and then moved on to a second-round multiplex PCR. TCRdb recomputed calls from the multiplex PCR reads with MiXCR, one row per CDR3 protein. The table lists about 640,000 distinct CDR3 sequences, 35% to 50% of them singletons. The CDR3 totals 16 residues. Germline lookup yields CDR1 ENHRY and CDR2 SYGVKD. The J segment lost 5 bases and the V segment lost 2 bases, leaving 6 bases of the junction unmatched. With a duration under 3 months, ophthalmopathy in the donors showed moderate-to-severe activity, CAS ≥3 and NOSPECS ≥4.

V is TRBV10-3 and J is TRBJ2-5; 12 bases are shared with TRBD2. What was sequenced was peripheral blood. The source is an adult man with Graves' ophthalmopathy. CDR3 in amino acids: CAISEGRTSGEETQYF. The CDR3, as DNA: TGTGCCATCAGTGAGGGGAGGACTAGCGGGGAGGAGACCCAGTACTTC.